This is a list of T cell receptor beta chains from one sample in a study of T-cell reconstitution after alpha-beta-depleted transplantation in children. A single record per CDR3 protein comes from TCRdb applying MiXCR to the PCR reads. The sample includes 530,000 or so distinct CDR3 sequences, 25% to 30% seen only once; the top ten take 35% to 40%. The sample was PBMCs, taken before TCRalphabeta/CD19-depleted stem cell transplant. Receptor source: a boy under three years old with Wiskott-Aldrich syndrome, due to receive a stem cell transplant. The CDR3 runs from the conserved cysteine through the conserved F or W. A D gene is named only where the DNA matches it firmly. Some rows have no size entry. The others give once, few or many, or a class for an expanded clone.

D	V	size	J	CDR3	DNA
TRBD1	TRBV7-6	-	TRBJ2-7	CASSLVRGRGPAYEQYF	TGTGCCAGCAGCTTAGTCCGGGGCAGGGGGCCTGCTTACGAGCAGTACTTC
-	TRBV5-1	-	TRBJ2-1	CASSKRNNEQFF	TGCGCCAGCAGCAAAAGAAACAATGAGCAGTTCTTC
-	TRBV27	many	TRBJ2-5	CASSFSGTETQYF	TGTGCCAGCAGTTTCTCAGGGACGGAGACCCAGTACTTC
-	TRBV10-3	few	TRBJ1-3	CAISAGNTIYF	TGTGCCATCAGTGCGGGAAACACCATATATTTT
-	TRBV5-1	-	TRBJ2-3	CASSESLLYTDTQYF	TGCGCCAGCAGCGAGTCACTCTTATACACAGATACGCAGTATTTT
TRBD2	TRBV7-2	-	TRBJ2-7	CASSPRTSAHYEQYF	TGTGCCAGCAGCCCCCGGACTAGCGCACACTACGAGCAGTACTTC
TRBD2	TRBV5-1	few	TRBJ2-1	CASSLERGSYNEQFF	TGCGCCAGCAGCTTGGAGCGGGGTTCCTACAATGAGCAGTTCTTC
-	TRBV20-1	-	TRBJ2-7	CSARFGITDEQYF	TGCAGTGCTCGCTTCGGGATAACCGACGAGCAGTACTTC
-	TRBV5-6	-	TRBJ1-2	CASSSTPTGYGGYTF	TGTGCCAGCAGCTCCACGCCCACAGGGTATGGTGGCTACACCTTC
-	TRBV6-1	-	TRBJ2-7	CASSPLGSSYEQYF	TGTGCCAGCAGTCCCCTCGGGAGTTCCTACGAGCAGTACTTC
TRBD2	TRBV7-2	-	TRBJ2-7	CASSLGSLAGGEQYF	TGTGCCAGCAGCTTAGGTAGTCTAGCGGGAGGCGAGCAGTACTTC
-	TRBV12-3/TRBV12-4	few	TRBJ1-5	CASSLWGIGNQPQHF	TGTGCCAGCAGTTTATGGGGGATCGGCAATCAGCCCCAGCATTTT
-	TRBV7-8	-	TRBJ2-7	CASSLASLTVSSYEQYF	TGTGCCAGCAGCTTAGCGTCCCTGACAGTTAGCTCCTACGAGCAGTACTTC
TRBD2	TRBV5-1	few	TRBJ2-1	CASSSSLAGVGNEQFF	TGCGCCAGCAGCTCCTCACTAGCGGGAGTGGGGAATGAGCAGTTCTTC